This is a list of T cell receptor beta chains from one sample in a study of T cells after yellow fever vaccination. TCRdb reanalysed the 5' RACE reads using MiXCR and keeps one entry per CDR3 protein. The sample has approximately 300,000 distinct CDR3 sequences; about 10% are singletons. The input for sequencing was CD4+ T cells sorted from PBMCs, taken 45 days after the yellow fever booster vaccination. Source of these receptors: a man aged 18 to 29 who received the YFV17D yellow fever vaccine. CDR3s include the opening cysteine and the closing phenylalanine or tryptophan. D genes are given only for firm matches. A row's size may be missing; if present it is once, few, many or a size class.

CDR3nt	CDR3aa	v_gene	abundance	j_gene	d_gene
TGCGCCAGCAGCTTGGGCCCTGGGCAGGACTATGGCTACACCTTC	CASSLGPGQDYGYTF	TRBV5-1	few	TRBJ1-2	-
TGCGCCAGCACTTCAATCGGGGAGGGGGGCAAAAACATTCAGTACTTC	CASTSIGEGGKNIQYF	TRBV23-1	few	TRBJ2-4	-
TGCGCCAGCAGCTCGACAGATACTAGCACAGATACGCAGTATTTT	CASSSTDTSTDTQYF	TRBV5-1	few	TRBJ2-3	-
TGTGCCAGCAGTTACGGGGGTACATCCTACGAGCAGTACTTC	CASSYGGTSYEQYF	TRBV7-2	-	TRBJ2-7	-
TGTGCCAGTAGTACCACGAGGGGCCTCTCCTACGAGCAGTACTTC	CASSTTRGLSYEQYF	TRBV19	many	TRBJ2-7	-
TGTGCCACCAGTGAAAGCGGGGGCCTTGGGATTACGCTGTATTTT	CATSESGGLGITLYF	TRBV24-1	-	TRBJ2-3	TRBD2
TGCGCCAGCAGCCTGGACGGGGGCACCGGGGAGCTGTTTTTT	CASSLDGGTGELFF	TRBV5-1	few	TRBJ2-2	-
TGTGCCAGCAATCGGGGCACGACTAACTATGGCTACACCTTC	CASNRGTTNYGYTF	TRBV6-1	many	TRBJ1-2	-
TGTGCCAGCAGCTTCCTACTAGCTGCCACAGATACGCAGTATTTT	CASSFLLAATDTQYF	TRBV7-2	few	TRBJ2-3	-
TGTGCCAGCAGCTTATATGGGGGCCGTCAGCCCCAGCATTTT	CASSLYGGRQPQHF	TRBV7-2	-	TRBJ1-5	-
TGTGCCAGCAGCGGACCCGGGACAGGGGGCTTCGGCACAGATACGCAGTATTTT	CASSGPGTGGFGTDTQYF	TRBV5-4	-	TRBJ2-3	TRBD1
TGCGCCAGCAGCTTGGATACCGGGGCCGCCACAGATACGCAGTATTTT	CASSLDTGAATDTQYF	TRBV5-1	few	TRBJ2-3	-
TGTGCCAGCAGCTCAGAGAGCAATCAGCCCCAGCATTTT	CASSSESNQPQHF	TRBV2	-	TRBJ1-5	-
TGTGCCAGCTCACTGGGACAGCTCAATGAGCAGTTCTTC	CASSLGQLNEQFF	TRBV18	-	TRBJ2-1	TRBD1
TGTGCCAGCAGGGCAGCGGGGGACGTAGATACGCAGTATTTT	CASRAAGDVDTQYF	TRBV6-2/TRBV6-3	few	TRBJ2-3	TRBD2
TGTGCCTGGGGACGGGCATACGAGCAGTACTTC	CAWGRAYEQYF	TRBV30	-	TRBJ2-7	-
TGTGCCAGCTCCCGAGATACCGACTATGGCTACACCTTC	CASSRDTDYGYTF	TRBV2	few	TRBJ1-2	-
TGTGCCAGCAGCCAGGGGCACGGAGAAGCTTTCTTT	CASSQGHGEAFF	TRBV3-1	-	TRBJ1-1	-
TGTGCCAGCAGCTCCGAAGTCGCCTATGGCTACACCTTC	CASSSEVAYGYTF	TRBV11-1	-	TRBJ1-2	-
TGCAGTGCAAACGTACTAGTTCTGGGTTCACCCCTCCACTTT	CSANVLVLGSPLHF	TRBV20-1	-	TRBJ1-6	-
TGTGCCAGCTCACTACCCGGGACTAGGGGCTACACCTTC	CASSLPGTRGYTF	TRBV18	-	TRBJ1-2	-
TGTGCCAGCAGCTTAGCGGGGCACTACGAGCAGTACTTC	CASSLAGHYEQYF	TRBV11-1	few	TRBJ2-7	-
TGTGCCAGCTCCCCTTTCCGGGGGAACCAAGAGACCCAGTACTTC	CASSPFRGNQETQYF	TRBV18	-	TRBJ2-5	-
TGTGCCAGCAGTTACAGGGCCCAGACGCCGGATACGCAGTATTTT	CASSYRAQTPDTQYF	TRBV6-5	-	TRBJ2-3	-
TGCGCCAGCAGCCAAGGAGGGTTCCGGGCCGGCGCTGAAGCTTTCTTT	CASSQGGFRAGAEAFF	TRBV4-1	few	TRBJ1-1	-
TGCAGTGCTAGAGGGGGAGACAGGCTCGGCACTGAAGCTTTCTTT	CSARGGDRLGTEAFF	TRBV20-1	few	TRBJ1-1	-
TGCGCCAGCAGCGGAACAGGGGGCAACATCGACGAGCAGTACTTC	CASSGTGGNIDEQYF	TRBV5-1	few	TRBJ2-7	TRBD1
TGTGCCAGCAGTTACTTGGGAGCGGGGACAGAACGAGAGACCCAGTACTTC	CASSYLGAGTERETQYF	TRBV6-5	few	TRBJ2-5	-
TGCGCCAGCAGCCTGGACAGGGGGCGGGAGGAGACCCAGTACTTC	CASSLDRGREETQYF	TRBV5-1	-	TRBJ2-5	TRBD1
TGTGCCAGCAGCTTTACTAGCGGGGGGATTGAGCAGTTCTTC	CASSFTSGGIEQFF	TRBV7-3	-	TRBJ2-1	TRBD2
TGTGCCAGCAGCCGGAGGACAGGGGGAGAAGAAGCTTTCTTT	CASSRRTGGEEAFF	TRBV7-2	many	TRBJ1-1	TRBD1
TGTGCCAGCAAACGGGAGAATCAGCCCCAGCATTTT	CASKRENQPQHF	TRBV6-2/TRBV6-3	many	TRBJ1-5	-
TGTGCCAGCAGGCCAACCCGGGACAGGGGGGAGGGTCAGCCCCAGCATTTT	CASRPTRDRGEGQPQHF	TRBV12-3/TRBV12-4	-	TRBJ1-5	TRBD1
TGCGCCAGCAGCCAAGACCCGGCAGCAGATACGCAGTATTTT	CASSQDPAADTQYF	TRBV4-3	many	TRBJ2-3	-
TGTGCCAGCAGTTTCTGGGACAGGGGGCAGGAGCAGTTCTTC	CASSFWDRGQEQFF	TRBV12-3/TRBV12-4	-	TRBJ2-1	TRBD1
TGCGCCAGCAGTGGGACAGGACCCTACGAGCAGTACTTC	CASSGTGPYEQYF	TRBV10-2	few	TRBJ2-7	TRBD1
TGCGCCAGCAGCTGGGAGGCGAACACCGGGGAGCTGTTTTTT	CASSWEANTGELFF	TRBV5-1	many	TRBJ2-2	-
TGTGCCAGCAGCTTAATGGAGCGGGGGACGTTCTTC	CASSLMERGTFF	TRBV7-9	-	TRBJ2-1	TRBD2